The next 8 T cell receptor beta chains were all read from a single sample in a study of OX40 agonist ivuxolimab in advanced cancers. TCRdb's table, derived via immunoSEQ multiplex PCR, lists solely in-frame clones and lacks some. The table includes tens of thousands of clones, 84% detected once. The source was CD4+ or CD8+ T cells sorted from blood, collected in a trial of the OX40 agonist ivuxolimab. The receptors were sampled from an adult with an advanced solid tumor such as melanoma, head and neck, liver or kidney cancer.

The chain uses TRBV4-3 and TRBJ2-2; D might be TRBD1 or TRBD2, each matching 6 bases. V was clipped by 4 bases and J by 2 bases, with 20 bases between them. CDR3 length: 18 residues. Per germline, CDR1 LGHNA and CDR2 YSLEER. DNA for the CDR3: TGCGCCAGCAGCCGCCTCCCTGAGGGGGGTTTCAACACCGGGGAGCTGTTTTTT. Translating it yields CASSRLPEGGFNTGELFF.

Note on this clone: The junction differs from germline at one of its ends, possibly a read error. The chain employs TRBV9 and TRBJ2-2; the D gene is possibly TRBD2 (6 bases). CDR3 length: 17 residues. Germline V gives CDR1 SGDLS, CDR2 YYNGEE. Here the CDR3 DNA reads TGTGCCAGCAGCGTATCGGGGGACCTTCGGAACTCCGGGGAGCTGTTTTTT. As protein: CASSVSGDLRNSGELFF.

This chain links TRBV6-5 with TRBJ1-4, with TRBD1 as a possible D gene (5 bases). The CDR3 loop spans 14 amino acids. Germline V lookup: CDR1 MNHEY, CDR2 SVGAGI. V shed 5 bases and J shed 10 bases, with 17 bases lying between them. In nucleotides, the CDR3 is TGTGCCAGCAGTCCGGGGGGGACCGGGGGAAAACTGTTTTTT. Encoded protein: CASSPGGTGGKLFF.

The rearrangement uses TRBV27 and TRBJ2-5; D gene ambiguous. Per germline, CDR1 MNHEY and CDR2 SMNVEV (reference sequence). Trimming cost V 8 bases and J 5 bases, with 6 bases left between them. This CDR3 region has 10 residues. The CDR3: CASGRETQYF. Written as DNA, the CDR3 is TGTGCCAGCGGAAGGGAGACCCAGTACTTC.

The chain is built from TRBV19 and TRBJ1-2; D may be TRBD1 (6 bases). This CDR3 has 15 residues. Trimming left V 8 bases short and J 4 bases short, with 20 bases between. Germline V CDR1 and CDR2: LNHDA, SQIVND (reference sequence). CDR3 coding DNA: TGTGCCAGTCAGAACCCTTCACAGGGTTTCTATGGCTACACCTTC. As protein: CASQNPSQGFYGYTF.

The chain has TRBV25-1 and TRBJ1-1; D not certain. V gave up 5 bases and J gave up 0 bases, with 13 bases separating them. Germline loops: CDR1 MGHDK, CDR2 SYGVNS. This CDR3 is built from 15 residues. The chain's CDR3 is CASSKVGPMNTEAFF. The CDR3 nucleotides read TGTGCCAGCAGTAAGGTAGGCCCCATGAACACTGAAGCTTTCTTT. Using reference TRBV25-1 and TRBJ1-1 for the parts outside the CDR3, the full variable domain is EADIYQTPRYLVIGTGKKITLECSQTMGHDKMYWYQQDPGMELHLIHYSYGVNSTEKGDLSSESTVSRIRTEHFPLTLESARPSHTSQYLCASSKVGPMNTEAFFGQGTRLTVV.

The chain carries TRBV19 and TRBJ2-5, with 9 bases lining up with TRBD2. The V gene's germline CDR1 is LNHDA and CDR2 SQIVND (reference sequence). This CDR3 is built from 15 residues. With 6 bases clipped from V and 2 bases from J, the junction kept 7 bases outside the gene matches. CDR3 in DNA: TGTGCCAGTAGCTTGGCGGGACTAGCTCAAGAGACCCAGTACTTC. It encodes CASSLAGLAQETQYF.

V usage is TRBV30 and J usage is TRBJ1-1; possible D gene TRBD1, 5 bases. Germline V gene sequence: CDR1 GTSNPN, CDR2 SVGIG (reference sequence). The V end was cut by 2 bases, the J end by 1 base, with 8 bases between. This CDR3 has 13 amino acids. The CDR3 protein is CAWSRGANTEAFF. The CDR3 DNA is TGTGCCTGGAGTCGAGGGGCGAACACTGAAGCTTTCTTT.